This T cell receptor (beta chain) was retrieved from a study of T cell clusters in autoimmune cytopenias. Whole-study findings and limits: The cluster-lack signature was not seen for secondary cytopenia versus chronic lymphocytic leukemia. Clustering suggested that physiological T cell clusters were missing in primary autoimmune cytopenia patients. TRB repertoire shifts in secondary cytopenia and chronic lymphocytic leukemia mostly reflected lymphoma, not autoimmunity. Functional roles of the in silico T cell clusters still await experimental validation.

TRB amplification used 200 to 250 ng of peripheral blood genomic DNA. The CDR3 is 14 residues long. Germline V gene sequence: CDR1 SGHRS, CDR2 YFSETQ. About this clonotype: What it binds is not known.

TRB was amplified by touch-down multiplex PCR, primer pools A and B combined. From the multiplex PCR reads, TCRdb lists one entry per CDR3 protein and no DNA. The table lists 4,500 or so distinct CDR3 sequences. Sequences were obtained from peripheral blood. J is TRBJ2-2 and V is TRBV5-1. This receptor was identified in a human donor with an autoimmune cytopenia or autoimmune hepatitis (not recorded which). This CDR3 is CASSLDPNTGELFF.